These 29 T cell receptor beta chains were sequenced from one sample in a study of shared clonotypes between healthy human individuals. Only in-frame clones appear in the TCRdb table, and some are missing; sequencing was by immunoSEQ multiplex PCR. In the table there are about 1 million clones, about 80% of which are singletons. Sequences were obtained from memory CD4+ T cells sorted from blood. Subset noted: CD45RA-negative fraction. Source of these receptors: a man between 18 and 29 years old in good health.

In this sample, this clone turned up once. V usage is TRBV5-6 and J usage is TRBJ1-2, with TRBD1 as a possible D gene (5 bases). Germline CDR1 reads SGHDT; CDR2 reads YYEEEE. The CDR3 is 14 amino acids. Trimming shortened V by 1 base and J by 6 bases, and 13 bases separated the two germline ends. The CDR3 sequence: CASSLFTSGHGYTF. For the CDR3, the DNA is TGTGCCAGCAGCTTGTTTACCTCAGGGCATGGCTACACCTTC.

This clone was seen only once. The chain employs TRBV28 and TRBJ1-2; D not resolved. The CDR3 spans 15 residues. Between the trimmed V and J ends, which lost 6 bases and 2 bases, there was a span of 16 bases. Germline assignment: CDR1 MDHEN and CDR2 SYDVKM. CDR3 DNA: TGTGCCAGCAGCCGGGAGGCAGTGGAAAACTATGGCTACACCTTC. Amino acid sequence: CASSREAVENYGYTF.

The chain uses TRBV5-1 and TRBJ2-1, with TRBD2 matching over 11 bases. The junction had 7 bases not matched to a gene; V was cut back by 4 bases and J by 4 bases. CDR1 is SGHRS, CDR2 YFSETQ, per germline. The CDR3 sequence is 16 residues long. The CDR3 protein is CASSLETSGDYNEQFF. The CDR3 nucleotides read TGCGCCAGCAGCCTAGAGACTAGCGGGGATTACAATGAGCAGTTCTTC.

V usage is TRBV27 and J usage is TRBJ2-3; D possibly corresponds to TRBD1 (5 bases). V gave up 10 bases and J gave up 4 bases, with 15 bases separating them. Germline V gives CDR1 MNHEY, CDR2 SMNVEV (reference sequence). The CDR3 length is 13 residues. In nucleotides, the CDR3 is TGTGCCACCAGGGCCGCAGGTGCAGATACGCAGTATTTT. Translating it yields CATRAAGADTQYF.

CDR3 sequence: CAWSVKGGNTIYF. The CDR3 DNA reads TGTGCCTGGAGTGTAAAGGGTGGAAACACCATATATTTT. The chain has TRBV30 and TRBJ1-3; D not certain. V lost 0 bases and J 3 bases, leaving 6 bases between the germline ends. CDR1 and CDR2 (germline): GTSNPN, SVGIG (reference sequence). The CDR3 sequence is 13 residues long. Full variable domain (remainder filled in from reference TRBV30 and TRBJ1-3): SQTIHQWPATLVQPVGSPLSLECTVEGTSNPNLYWYRQAAGRGLQLLFYSVGIGQISSEVPQNLSASRPQDRQFILSSKKLLLSDSGFYLCAWSVKGGNTIYFGEGSWLTVV.

This clone has only a few counts. This chain joins TRBV27 and TRBJ1-1; no clear D gene. There are 13 residues in the CDR3. Germline V gives CDR1 MNHEY, CDR2 SMNVEV (reference sequence). The ends were cut back, 4 bases at V and 6 bases at J, with 12 bases in the middle. The CDR3: CASSSNRGSEAFF. CDR3 nucleotide sequence: TGTGCCAGCAGTTCCAACCGCGGGTCTGAAGCTTTCTTT.

This clone has a count of ten or more. At the DNA level, this CDR3 is encoded by other sequences in the same sample as well. The rearrangement joins TRBV29-1 to TRBJ1-1, with TRBD1 identical over 7 bases. J was trimmed by 4 bases and V by 5 bases; bases with no gene match: 4. The CDR3 is made up of 12 amino acids. Germline loops: CDR1 SQVTM, CDR2 ANQGSEA. The CDR3, as DNA: TGCAGCGTTCATCCAGGGGGCACTGAAGCTTTCTTT. This encodes CSVHPGGTEAFF.

Note on this clone: The sample contains more than one DNA sequence encoding this CDR3. This rearrangement joins TRBV7-9 to TRBJ2-3; 11 bases line up with TRBD1. With 5 bases clipped from V and 2 bases from J, the junction kept 6 bases outside the gene matches. Germline assignment: CDR1 SEHNR and CDR2 FQNEAQ (reference sequence). CDR3 length equals 16 residues. The DNA of the CDR3 is TGTGCCAGCAGCCCCGGGGACAGGGGGAACACAGATACGCAGTATTTT. Its protein product is CASSPGDRGNTDTQYF.

The V and J genes are TRBV28 and TRBJ2-6, with 7 bases matching TRBD1. CDR1 is MDHEN, CDR2 SYDVKM, per germline. V was pared by 5 bases and J by 0 bases, with 10 bases of the junction left unmatched. This CDR3 comprises 18 residues. Here the CDR3 DNA reads TGTGCCAGCAGTCCCCCTGGGACAGTTCCCTCTGGGGCCAACGTCCTGACTTTC. Protein sequence: CASSPPGTVPSGANVLTF.

The chain combines TRBV7-2 with TRBJ1-5; D not certain. V lost 1 base, J lost 4 bases, and 11 bases lay in between. The CDR3 is 15 amino acids. Per the germline V gene, CDR1 is SGHTA and CDR2 is FQGNSA. CDR3 sequence reads: CASSLGSTSNQPQHF. The CDR3 bases are TGTGCCAGCAGCTTAGGTTCCACGTCGAATCAGCCCCAGCATTTT. The full variable domain, its missing parts supplied by reference TRBV7-2 and TRBJ1-5, is GAGVSQSPSNKVTEKGKDVELRCDPISGHTALYWYRQSLGQGLEFLIYFQGNSAPDKSGLPSDRFSAERTGGSVSTLTIQRTQQEDSAVYLCASSLGSTSNQPQHFGDGTRLSIL.

Concerning this clone: The sample has other DNA sequences that encode this CDR3 too. The rearrangement links TRBV19 to TRBJ1-5, with 10 bases identical to TRBD1. The junction had 2 bases not matched to a gene; V was cut back by 6 bases and J by 3 bases. Germline V gene data show CDR1 as LNHDA and CDR2 as SQIVND (reference sequence). The CDR3 covers 14 residues. This chain's CDR3 is CASSGTGANQPQHF. CDR3 bases: TGTGCCAGTAGCGGGACAGGGGCCAATCAGCCCCAGCATTTT.

The chain is built from TRBV28 and TRBJ1-2, with a tentative D call TRBD1 (5 bases). CDR3 length: 15 residues. Germline V gene lookup returns CDR1 MDHEN and CDR2 SYDVKM. The ends were cut back, 2 bases at V and 4 bases at J, with 14 bases in the middle. CDR3 sequence reads: CASSLASQGGYGYTF. The DNA of the CDR3 is TGTGCCAGCAGTTTAGCCAGTCAGGGAGGCTATGGCTACACCTTC.

This chain connects TRBV6-1 to TRBJ2-7; D perhaps matches TRBD2 (7 bases). This CDR3 contains 15 residues. V was clipped by 3 bases and J by 7 bases, with 19 bases between them. Germline loops: CDR1 MNHNS, CDR2 SASEGT. The DNA of the CDR3 is TGTGCCAGCAGTGATTTCGTGGGGGGGCCGAGTGAGCAGTACTTC. This encodes CASSDFVGGPSEQYF.

The chain carries TRBV5-1 and TRBJ2-1; D might be TRBD2 (5 bases). Germline V gene lookup returns CDR1 SGHRS and CDR2 YFSETQ. V lost 1 base and J 3 bases, leaving 8 bases between the germline ends. The CDR3 is 14 residues long. The CDR3 reads CASSLSGFYNEQFF. The CDR3 DNA sequence: TGCGCCAGCAGCTTGTCGGGGTTCTACAATGAGCAGTTCTTC.

The V and J genes are TRBV6-5 and TRBJ2-4; D possibly corresponds to TRBD1 (6 bases). V dropped 0 bases and J dropped 9 bases, with 15 bases sitting between them. Germline loops: CDR1 MNHEY, CDR2 SVGAGI. This CDR3 spans 15 amino acids. CDR3 coding DNA: TGTGCCAGCAGTTACTCGGCCCAATTAGGGGGCATTCAGTACTTC. This gives the protein CASSYSAQLGGIQYF.

V is TRBV7-8 and J is TRBJ1-3; possibly TRBD1 for D (5 bases). The ends were cut back, 5 bases at V and 0 bases at J, with 14 bases in the middle. The CDR3 has 16 amino acids. The germline gives CDR1 SGHVS, CDR2 FQNEAQ. The CDR3 region has the DNA TGTGCCAGCAGCCCGGACACCAGGGTCTCTGGAAACACCATATATTTT. This codes for CASSPDTRVSGNTIYF.

The chain is built from TRBV28 and TRBJ1-3, with unresolved D. V shed 4 bases and J shed 0 bases, with 13 bases lying between them. There are 16 residues in the CDR3. Germline V CDR1 and CDR2: MDHEN, SYDVKM. CDR3 nucleotide sequence: TGTGCCAGCAGTTCCCGGGCCTACCGCTCTGGAAACACCATATATTTT. Its translation is CASSSRAYRSGNTIYF.

The CDR3 DNA sequence: TGTGCCAGCAGCACGGGACAGCTCCTCCAAGAGACCCAGTACTTC. Its protein is CASSTGQLLQETQYF. The V and J genes are TRBV7-9 and TRBJ2-5; 7 bases align to TRBD1. This CDR3 is built from 15 residues. J gave up 1 base and V 5 bases, and 7 bases lay outside the gene matches. Germline loops: CDR1 SEHNR, CDR2 FQNEAQ (reference sequence).

The gene calls are TRBV6-6 and TRBJ2-1, with TRBD2 matching over 9 bases. From germline, CDR1 is MNHNY and CDR2 SVGAGI (reference sequence). Unmatched junction bases numbered 1, after V lost 2 bases and J lost 8 bases. CDR3 length equals 13 residues. CDR3 sequence reads: CASSYGGGDEQFF. In nucleotides, the CDR3 is TGTGCCAGCAGTTACGGCGGGGGGGATGAGCAGTTCTTC.

The chain employs TRBV7-9 and TRBJ2-3; D possibly corresponds to TRBD1 (6 bases). The CDR3 totals 14 residues. V lost 4 bases to trimming and J lost 2 bases, with 10 bases between them. The germline V gene has CDR1 SEHNR and CDR2 FQNEAQ (reference sequence). Written as DNA, the CDR3 is TGTGCCAGCAGCTACGACAGGCCCACAGATACGCAGTATTTT. It translates to CASSYDRPTDTQYF.

V gene TRBV28 combines with J gene TRBJ1-6; D is ambiguous. The V gene lost 6 bases and the J gene lost 1 base, with 10 bases spanning the gap. The length of the CDR3 is 15 residues. Germline-derived CDR1 and CDR2 are MDHEN and SYDVKM. The CDR3 DNA reads as TGTGCCAGCAGACCTTTCCAGTCCTATAATTCACCCCTCCACTTT. This encodes CASRPFQSYNSPLHF.

The chain carries TRBV6-5 and TRBJ2-5, with 9 bases lining up with TRBD1. Per germline, CDR1 MNHEY and CDR2 SVGAGI. This CDR3 is 13 amino acids long. The junction had 4 bases not matched to a gene; V was cut back by 6 bases and J by 5 bases. CDR3 DNA: TGTGCCAGCAGACAGGGGGCTGGGGAGACCCAGTACTTC. This codes for CASRQGAGETQYF.

The J gene is TRBJ1-4, the V gene TRBV6-4, with D possibly being TRBD1 (5 bases). In germline, CDR1 is MRHNA, CDR2 SNTAGT. Between the trimmed V and J ends, which lost 8 bases and 9 bases, there was a span of 16 bases. The CDR3 is made up of 13 amino acids. CDR3 loop: CASGFQGMKKLFF. CDR3 bases: TGTGCCAGCGGTTTTCAGGGTATGAAAAAACTGTTTTTT.

The rearrangement links TRBV30 to TRBJ2-7; possible D gene TRBD1, 5 bases. The CDR3 is 15 residues long. V was clipped by 0 bases and J by 1 base, with 13 bases between them. Looked up from germline, CDR1 is GTSNPN and CDR2 is SVGIG (reference sequence). The CDR3 DNA sequence: TGTGCCTGGAGTGTACCAGGGCCAGGATCCTACGAGCAGTACTTC. Translation: CAWSVPGPGSYEQYF.

This clone was counted a single time. This chain links TRBV30 with TRBJ2-3, with 11 bases matching TRBD2. Germline V gene sequence: CDR1 GTSNPN, CDR2 SVGIG (reference sequence). The CDR3 contains 16 residues. J lost 6 bases, V lost 5 bases, and 13 bases had no gene match. DNA for the CDR3: TGTGCCTGGGGGAGGGGCTTGGCTAGCGGGAGGGATACGCAGTATTTT. It encodes CAWGRGLASGRDTQYF. Complete variable domain (other parts from reference TRBV30 and TRBJ2-3): SQTIHQWPATLVQPVGSPLSLECTVEGTSNPNLYWYRQAAGRGLQLLFYSVGIGQISSEVPQNLSASRPQDRQFILSSKKLLLSDSGFYLCAWGRGLASGRDTQYFGPGTRLTVL.

This clone has more than one count but fewer than ten. V is TRBV6-1 and J is TRBJ2-1; tentative D call: TRBD1 (6 bases). This CDR3 comprises 13 residues. CDR1 and CDR2 (germline): MNHNS, SASEGT. Between the trimmed V and J ends, which lost 6 bases and 7 bases, there was a span of 13 bases. DNA of the CDR3: TGTGCCAGCAGCCGCCAGACAGGTAATGAGCAGTTCTTC. Its protein product is CASSRQTGNEQFF.

This clone was observed a single time. The rearrangement joins TRBV4-1 to TRBJ1-2; D is ambiguous. The CDR3 consists of 13 residues. From germline, CDR1 is MGHRA and CDR2 YSYEKL. V lost 0 bases to trimming and J lost 8 bases, with 10 bases between them. CDR3 DNA: TGCGCCAGCAGCCAAGAAGAAAATCGGGGCTACACCTTC. Translation: CASSQEENRGYTF.

The V gene is TRBV7-2, the J gene TRBJ1-6; 9 bases align to TRBD1. V lost 5 bases and J lost 10; bases outside the gene matches: 6. Germline V gene sequence: CDR1 SGHTA, CDR2 FQGNSA. The length of the CDR3 is 14 residues. As DNA, the CDR3 is TGTGCCAGCAGCCCAGGACAGGGGCTGTCACCCCTCCACTTT. This sequence encodes CASSPGQGLSPLHF.

CDR3 sequence reads: CASNINSNQPQHF. The CDR3 nucleotides are TGTGCCAGCAATATAAATAGCAATCAGCCCCAGCATTTT. The chain carries TRBV2 and TRBJ1-5; D is uncertain. This CDR3 comprises 13 residues. CDR1 and CDR2 (germline): SNHLY, FYNNEI. The V and J ends lost 7 bases and 0 bases respectively, with 7 bases between them. Based on the CDR3 plus reference TRBV2 and TRBJ1-5, the full variable domain is EPEVTQTPSHQVTQMGQEVILRCVPISNHLYFYWYRQILGQKVEFLVSFYNNEISEKSEIFDDQFSVERPDGSNFTLKIRSTKLEDSAMYFCASNINSNQPQHFGDGTRLSIL.